The 27 T cell receptor beta chains below were found in one sample sequenced in a study of T cells in women clearing cervical HPV infection. Assay: immunoSEQ multiplex PCR; the TCRdb copy retains only in-frame clones and omits some. The listing records roughly 20,000 clones. The specimen was blood buffy coat. The receptor set was obtained from a woman between 18 and 70 years old with a cervical HPV16 infection that either progressed to CIN3+ or cleared (not recorded which).

The CDR3 loop reads CASSDKRARTDTQYF. The DNA read from the CDR3 is TGTGCCAGCAGTGACAAGCGGGCCCGCACAGATACG. This rearrangement joins TRBV2 to TRBJ2-3, with a weak D call TRBD2 (6 bases). Read coverage stops 3 residues before the CDR3 terminus; the germline J gene supplies the remainder. Trimming stripped 3 bases from V and 1 base from J, with 11 bases between. Germline assignment: CDR1 SNHLY and CDR2 FYNNEI. CDR3 length: 15 amino acids.

A remark on this clone: The missing CDR3 end, 3 residues past where the read stops, is filled in from the germline J gene. The chain joins TRBV7-2 to TRBJ2-5; TRBD1 matches at 7 bases. Germline CDR1 SGHTA, CDR2 FQGNSA. The CDR3 has 14 amino acids. The V gene end was trimmed by 5 bases and the J gene end by 4 bases; junction bases not matched to a gene: 7. The CDR3 sequence: CASSLTGRRETQYF. The CDR3 DNA, read in part, is TGTGCCAGCAGCCTGACAGGGCGGCGAGAGACC.

About this clone itself: The sequenced fragment ends 3 residues before the CDR3 boundary, so the rest is inferred from the germline J gene. The V gene is TRBV28, the J gene TRBJ1-4; D might be TRBD1 (6 bases). The germline V gene has CDR1 MDHEN and CDR2 SYDVKM. V was pared by 5 bases and J by 8 bases, with 18 bases between. This CDR3 is 15 amino acids long. CDR3 protein: CASSPWQGRNEKLFF. Partial CDR3 DNA: TGTGCCAGCAGTCCTTGGCAGGGGAGGAACGAAAAA.

Turning to this clone: The read ends 3 residues early relative to the CDR3; the germline J gene fills the gap. The V gene is TRBV30, the J gene TRBJ1-2, with 7 bases aligning to TRBD1. The CDR3 sequence is 13 residues long. Germline V gene sequence: CDR1 GTSNPN, CDR2 SVGIG (reference sequence). The CDR3 region is CAWSDRGRYDYTF. Incomplete CDR3 DNA: TGTGCCTGGAGTGACAGGGGTCGTTACGAC.

On this clone: The read finishes 3 residues shy of the CDR3 end, and the germline J gene is used to complete it. The gene calls are TRBV5-1 and TRBJ1-3; TRBD1 aligns across 9 bases. With 3 bases clipped from V and 2 bases from J, the junction kept 3 bases outside the gene matches. There are 15 residues in the CDR3. Looked up from germline, CDR1 is SGHRS and CDR2 is YFSETQ. CDR3 residues: CASSSWTGAGNTIYF. CDR3 DNA, as far as it was read: TGCGCCAGCAGCTCCTGGACAGGGGCTGGAAACACC.

As regards this clone: The read halts 3 residues ahead of the CDR3 end, with the missing end drawn from the germline J gene. The chain carries TRBV29-1 and TRBJ2-5; no clear D gene. The V gene lost 4 bases and the J gene lost 3 bases, with 6 bases spanning the gap. The CDR3 is 11 amino acids. The germline V gene encodes CDR1 SQVTM and CDR2 ANQGSEA. CDR3 region: CSVVPEETQYF. The sequenced CDR3 bases are TGCAGCGTTGTCCCAGAAGAGACC.

Concerning this clone itself: The read halts 3 residues ahead of the CDR3 end, with the missing end drawn from the germline J gene. The rearrangement uses TRBV5-4 and TRBJ2-5; D remains unclear. The CDR3 totals 13 residues. The germline CDR1 and CDR2 sequences are SGHNT and YYREEE (reference sequence). Trimming took off 1 base at V and 2 bases at J, with 6 bases between the two ends. The sequenced part of the CDR3 DNA is TGTGCCAGCAGCTTGAACTGGCAAGAGACC. It translates to CASSLNWQET. The full CDR3 protein is CASSLNWQETQYF.

As concerns this clone: The CDR3 end falls 3 residues outside the read, so it is completed with the germline J gene. The chain has TRBV5-5 and TRBJ2-5, with TRBD2 identical over 8 bases. Germline CDR1 is SGHKS and CDR2 is YYEKEE (reference sequence). After removal of 4 bases from V and 4 bases from J, the junction contained 9 bases not matched to a gene. The CDR3 is 15 residues long. CDR3 amino acids: CASSRGGVERETQYF. CDR3 DNA, as far as it was read: TGTGCCAGCAGCCGGGGGGGAGTGGAGAGAGAGACC.

As concerns this clone: The CDR3 end lies 3 residues beyond the end of the read and is filled in from the germline J gene. V usage is TRBV7-6 and J usage is TRBJ2-5; TRBD1 agrees at 9 bases. The CDR3 consists of 14 residues. V shed 6 bases and J 2 bases; nucleotides not matched to a gene: 4. Germline values: CDR1 SGHVS, CDR2 FNYEAQ. The CDR3 DNA, read in part, is TGTGCCAGCAGTGACAGGGGGGTGCAAGAGACC. Its protein product is CASSDRGVQET. The full CDR3 protein is CASSDRGVQETQYF.

Comments on this clone: The CDR3 end lies 3 residues beyond the end of the read and is filled in from the germline J gene. The rearrangement links TRBV4-1 to TRBJ2-7, with TRBD2 matching over 8 bases. Looked up from germline, CDR1 is MGHRA and CDR2 is YSYEKL. This CDR3 is 15 amino acids long. V lost 4 bases and J lost 0; bases outside the gene matches: 5. The covered CDR3 bases are TGCGCCAGCAGCCTCCTAGCGGGCAGCTCCTACGAG. Translated, it gives CASSLLAGSSYE. The whole CDR3 protein reads CASSLLAGSSYEQYF.

Points on this clone: The CDR3 end is not reached by the read, which stops 3 residues before it; the germline J gene fills it in. The gene calls are TRBV5-4 and TRBJ2-3, with TRBD2 matching over 7 bases. This CDR3 has 15 residues. The germline V gene has CDR1 SGHNT and CDR2 YYREEE (reference sequence). The V gene end was trimmed by 5 bases and the J gene end by 1 base; junction bases not matched to a gene: 7. CDR3 bases read: TGTGCCAGCAGTCCGATAGCGGGCCGCACAGATACG. It yields the protein CASSPIAGRTDT. In full, the CDR3 reads CASSPIAGRTDTQYF.

Worth noting for this clone: The read ends 3 residues before the CDR3 terminus; that terminus is restored from the germline J gene. The J gene is TRBJ1-5, the V gene TRBV19; D not resolved. CDR3 length equals 14 residues. Germline V gene data show CDR1 as LNHDA and CDR2 as SQIVND (reference sequence). Between the trimmed V and J ends, which lost 2 bases and 3 bases, there was a span of 8 bases. CDR3: CASSIILFNQPQHF. The part of the CDR3 DNA that was read is TGTGCCAGTAGTATAATACTGTTCAATCAGCCC. The whole variable domain, filled in from reference TRBV19 and TRBJ1-5, reads DGGITQSPKYLFRKEGQNVTLSCEQNLNHDAMYWYRQDPGQGLRLIYYSQIVNDFQKGDIAEGYSVSREKKESFPLTVTSAQKNPTAFYLCASSIILFNQPQHFGDGTRLSIL.

On this clone itself: The CDR3 is cut off 3 residues early in the read; its end comes from the germline J gene. The chain employs TRBV30 and TRBJ1-2, with 7 bases matching TRBD1. In germline, CDR1 is GTSNPN, CDR2 SVGIG (reference sequence). The CDR3 is 13 residues long. The CDR3 bases that were read are TGTGCCTGGAGTGTAGCGGTCAGGGGGGGC. Its protein product is CAWSVAVRGG. Given in full, the CDR3 is CAWSVAVRGGYTF.

Here the CDR3 reads CASSGGQTLQETQYF. The part of the CDR3 DNA that was read is TGTGCCAGCAGTGGGGGACAGACCCTCCAAGAGACC. The chain recombines TRBV13 with TRBJ2-5; the match to TRBD1 covers 7 bases. The missing CDR3 end, 3 residues past where the read stops, is filled in from the germline J gene. The CDR3 length is 15 residues. Germline V gene lookup returns CDR1 PRHDT and CDR2 FYEKMQ (reference sequence). The V and J ends lost 6 bases and 1 base, in that order; junction bases with no gene match: 8.

In the case of this clone: The observed sequence ends 3 residues before the CDR3 terminus, with the missing tail filled in from the germline J gene. This chain links TRBV5-4 with TRBJ2-5; D is uncertain. Germline V gene data show CDR1 as SGHNT and CDR2 as YYREEE (reference sequence). The CDR3 consists of 14 residues. V lost 2 bases and J 0 bases, leaving 8 bases between the germline ends. The CDR3 protein is CASSLRNYQETQYF. The DNA read from the CDR3 is TGTGCCAGCAGCTTACGAAACTACCAAGAGACC.

About this clone itself: With the read ending 3 residues before the CDR3 end, the germline J gene is used to fill in that end. The chain employs TRBV20-1 and TRBJ2-7; D remains ambiguous. V lost 0 bases, J lost 0 bases, and 9 bases lay in between. The CDR3 is made up of 14 amino acids. The germline V gene encodes CDR1 DFQATT and CDR2 SNEGSKA (reference sequence). CDR3 DNA (partial): TGCAGTGCTAGAGATCCTAAGAGCTCCTACGAG. It encodes CSARDPKSSYE. The entire CDR3 protein is CSARDPKSSYEQYF.

Remarks on this clone: The read falls 3 residues short of the CDR3 end, and the missing part is taken from the germline J gene. The chain links TRBV5-1 to TRBJ1-1, with D unclear. V dropped 0 bases and J dropped 2 bases, with 11 bases sitting between them. Germline-derived CDR1 and CDR2 are SGHRS and YFSETQ. This CDR3 is built from 15 residues. The CDR3 bases that were read are TGCGCCAGCAGCTTGGCCGGGGAACCTAACACTGAA. It translates to CASSLAGEPNTE. The complete CDR3 protein is CASSLAGEPNTEAFF.

Comments on this clone: The CDR3 end lies 3 residues beyond the end of the read and is filled in from the germline J gene. The V gene is TRBV6-1, the J gene TRBJ2-3, with D maybe TRBD1 (7 bases). The CDR3 extends over 14 amino acids. Germline CDR1 and CDR2: MNHNS and SASEGT. The CDR3 region is CASSGQGGNQPQYF. CDR3 DNA (partial): TGTGCCAGCAGTGGACAGGGAGGCAATCAGCCG.

For this clone: The CDR3 extends 3 residues past the end of the read, so its final part is completed from the germline J gene. J is TRBJ1-2 and V is TRBV5-4; D might be TRBD1 (6 bases). CDR1 and CDR2 (germline): SGHNT, YYREEE (reference sequence). The germline V and J ends were trimmed by 3 bases and 5 bases, with 14 bases remaining between them. The CDR3 loop spans 14 amino acids. The sequenced part of the CDR3 DNA is TGTGCCAGCAGCTCCGGACAGACGTTTTATGGC. Translation gives CASSSGQTFYG. The entire CDR3 protein is CASSSGQTFYGYTF.

A remark on this clone: The sequenced fragment ends 3 residues before the CDR3 boundary, so the rest is inferred from the germline J gene. The genes are TRBV15 and TRBJ1-5; 7 nucleotides line up with TRBD1. From germline, CDR1 is LNHNV and CDR2 YYDKDF (reference sequence). The CDR3 spans 15 residues. V shed 4 bases and J 3 bases; nucleotides not matched to a gene: 6. CDR3 sequence reads: CATSIDRVANQPQHF. The CDR3 DNA, read in part, is TGTGCCACCAGCATAGACAGGGTCGCCAATCAGCCC. The full variable domain, completed using reference TRBV15 and TRBJ1-5, is DAMVIQNPRYQVTQFGKPVTLSCSQTLNHNVMYWYQQKSSQAPKLLFHYYDKDFNNEADTPDNFQSRRPNTSFCFLDIRSPGLGDTAMYLCATSIDRVANQPQHFGDGTRLSIL.

Note on this clone: The read ends 3 residues early relative to the CDR3; the germline J gene fills the gap. The chain carries TRBV23-1 and TRBJ2-7; TRBD2 matches 7 bases. TRBV23-1 is classed as an ORF, of uncertain function. The ends lost 0 bases at V and 2 bases at J; junction bases unmatched: 4. This CDR3 comprises 15 residues. The covered CDR3 bases are TGCGCCAGCAGTCAATCAACCGGGGGGACCTACGAG. Translating gives CASSQSTGGTYE. The full CDR3 reads CASSQSTGGTYEQYF.

In regard to this clone: The CDR3 goes on 3 residues after the read ends, and that part is filled in from the germline J gene. The chain employs TRBV7-9 and TRBJ2-5, with a weak D call TRBD2 (6 bases). The CDR3 extends over 14 amino acids. Germline CDR1 is SEHNR and CDR2 is FQNEAQ (reference sequence). Incomplete CDR3 DNA: TGTGCCAGCAGCTTAGGGGGGGACCTGGGCACC. Translation: CASSLGGDLGT. The whole CDR3 sequence is CASSLGGDLGTQYF.

About this clone itself: The read terminates 3 residues before the CDR3 end, so the remaining end is supplied by the germline J gene. The chain is built from TRBV20-1 and TRBJ2-7; TRBD1 might be the D (5 bases). V was clipped by 5 bases and J by 3 bases, with 11 bases between them. Germline CDR1 is DFQATT and CDR2 is SNEGSKA (reference sequence). This CDR3 region has 12 residues. CDR3: CSAGQGSYEQYF. The CDR3 bases that were read are TGCAGTGCTGGGCAGGGAAGCTACGAG.

On this clone itself: The read gets to within 3 residues of the CDR3 end, and the germline J gene fills in the rest. The chain uses TRBV29-1 and TRBJ2-2; D perhaps matches TRBD1 (6 bases). The CDR3 has 16 amino acids. Germline CDR1 SQVTM, CDR2 ANQGSEA. CDR3: CSAGAFPWWDNSPLFF. The sequenced part of the CDR3 DNA is TGCAGCGCAGGGGCTTTTCCATGGTGGGATAATTCACCG.

Turning to this clone: Read coverage stops 3 residues before the CDR3 terminus; the germline J gene supplies the remainder. The V and J genes are TRBV20-1 and TRBJ1-4; the match to TRBD1 covers 8 bases. This CDR3 is 15 amino acids long. V was clipped by 4 bases and J by 2 bases; unmatched bases: 6. From germline, CDR1 is DFQATT and CDR2 SNEGSKA (reference sequence). Here the CDR3 reads CSATDSGGTNEKLFF. The CDR3 DNA, read in part, is TGCAGTGCTACCGATTCAGGGGGCACTAATGAAAAA.

In regard to this clone: With the read ending 3 residues before the CDR3 end, the germline J gene is used to fill in that end. This chain links TRBV18 with TRBJ1-2; 9 bases align to TRBD1. This CDR3 is 16 amino acids long. Germline CDR1 is KGHSH and CDR2 is LQKENI. CDR3 in amino acids: CASSPTGQGAAYDYTF. The covered CDR3 bases are TGTGCCAGCTCACCCACGGGACAGGGAGCTGCCTACGAC.

Turning to this clone: The CDR3 end falls 3 residues outside the read, so it is completed with the germline J gene. The V and J genes are TRBV7-9 and TRBJ2-7; 7 bases align to TRBD2. CDR3 length equals 15 residues. The V and J ends lost 5 bases and 1 base, in that order; junction bases with no gene match: 8. Germline CDR1 is SEHNR and CDR2 is FQNEAQ (reference sequence). Incomplete CDR3 DNA: TGTGCCAGCAGCCGGGGGGAGGGCCGGTCCTACGAG. Its translation: CASSRGEGRSYE. The entire CDR3 sequence reads CASSRGEGRSYEQYF.